This entry features one T cell receptor (beta chain) sequence. The sample has other DNA sequences that encode this CDR3 too. The germline V gene has CDR1 SGHAT and CDR2 FQNNGV. This CDR3 has 13 amino acids. V dropped 6 bases and J dropped 5; count of bases not matched to a gene: 5. Clones were read by immunoSEQ multiplex PCR, and TCRdb kept only the in-frame ones, dropping some. Among tens of thousands of clones listed, under 90% were seen once. This entry comes from a study of T cell responses to AZD1222 COVID-19 vaccine. Sequencing was performed on peripheral blood, taken on day 0 of AZD1222 vaccination. This sequence was found in an adult in good health. The V gene is TRBV11-2, the J gene TRBJ1-2; 8 nucleotides match TRBD1. The CDR3 DNA is TGTGCCAGCAGTTCCGACAGGGGATATGGCTACACCTTC. Its translation: CASSSDRGYGYTF.